These 3 T cell receptor beta chains were sequenced from one sample in a study of T cells in Graves' hyperthyroidism and ophthalmopathy. There were TCR beta CDR3 regions amplified from RNA transcripts. HTBI primers were employed in a first-round RT-PCR of the TCR CDR3. TCRdb reprocessed the multiplex PCR reads via MiXCR and lists one record per CDR3 protein. The sample consists of about 410,000 distinct CDR3 sequences, about 15% of them appearing once. The sample comprised blood. These receptors were taken from a woman in her twenties or thirties with Graves' ophthalmopathy.

The chain combines TRBV6-1 with TRBJ2-1, with a possible D match to TRBD2 (7 bases). The germline gives CDR1 MNHNS, CDR2 SASEGT. The CDR3 extends over 15 amino acids. V lost 5 bases and J lost 8, with 19 bases in between. The CDR3 DNA reads TGTGCCAGCAGTCGGACTAGGCCCGGGGGCGATGAGCAGTTCTTC. Translating gives CASSRTRPGGDEQFF.

The table lists this clonotype with a few counts. Lacking the conserved final phenylalanine or tryptophan, this CDR3 likely reflects a read error. This chain uses TRBV27 with TRBJ2-1; TRBD2 agrees at 11 bases. V lost 5 bases to trimming and J lost 2 bases; unmatched junction nucleotides: 2. Germline loops: CDR1 MNHEY, CDR2 SMNVEV (reference sequence). CDR3 length: 15 residues. The CDR3 region is CASSNSGGAYNEQFS. CDR3 bases: TGTGCCAGCAGTAATAGCGGGGGGGCCTACAATGAGCAGTTCTCC.

This clonotype appeared many times. This rearrangement joins TRBV20-1 to TRBJ2-7; D call uncertain. Germline V lookup: CDR1 DFQATT, CDR2 SNEGSKA (reference sequence). CDR3 length equals 10 residues. The V end was cut by 1 base, the J end by 5 bases, with 3 bases between. The CDR3 sequence is CSARVHEQYF. DNA of the CDR3: TGCAGTGCTAGAGTGCACGAGCAGTACTTC.